The text below deals with one TCR beta chain. Donors ranged from about 6 to 90 years old and were healthy Caucasians in Russia. The sample originates from a study of blood T cells in healthy people across ages. For the second PCR, which ran for roughly 6 to 12 cycles, a sample-barcoded 5' primer and a J-beta primer mix were used. MiXCR was run by TCRdb on the 5' RACE reads, yielding one entry per CDR3 protein. The sample contains 700,000 to 850,000 distinct CDR3 sequences, 35% to 40% of which appear only once. In germline, CDR1 is SGHTA, CDR2 FQGNSA. V was cut by 5 bases and J by 10 bases, with 21 bases left in between. The CDR3 extends over 15 amino acids.

The V gene is TRBV7-2, the J gene TRBJ2-1; D might be TRBD2 (6 bases). This receptor was obtained from a man between 18 and 35 years old in good health. The sample consisted of blood. For the CDR3, the DNA is TGTGCCAGCAGCCGGTCGGGAGTAAACTCCTACGAGCAGTTCTTC. Its translation is CASSRSGVNSYEQFF.